The 17 T cell receptor beta chains in this list originate from one sample, sequenced in a study of cytomegalovirus exposure and HLA in healthy donors. PCR involved 60 Vbeta and 13 Jbeta primers. The method was immunoSEQ multiplex PCR; TCRdb's version includes in-frame clones alone and lacks a portion of them. The sample has 100,000 to 150,000 clones, more than 60% seen once. The sample consisted of PBMCs. The receptors come from a woman aged 55-70 years in good health and CMV-seropositive.

J is TRBJ1-5 and V is TRBV2, with D possibly being TRBD1 (6 bases). This CDR3 is 17 amino acids long. Trimming removed 4 bases from V and 1 base from J, with 17 bases in between. The germline CDR1 and CDR2 sequences are SNHLY and FYNNEI. The CDR3 sequence is CASSGGGGGASNQPQHF. The CDR3 DNA follows: TGTGCCAGCAGTGGGGGGGGCGGGGGGGCAAGCAATCAGCCCCAGCATTTT.

The rearrangement joins TRBV30 to TRBJ2-7, with D maybe TRBD1 (6 bases). This CDR3 spans 12 amino acids. The V gene lost 2 bases and the J gene lost 5 bases, with 10 bases spanning the gap. Germline values: CDR1 GTSNPN, CDR2 SVGIG (reference sequence). Here the CDR3 DNA reads TGTGCCTGGAGTATACAGGGTAACGAGCAGTACTTC. Encoded protein: CAWSIQGNEQYF.

In its sample, this clone was seen once. The chain couples TRBV13 to TRBJ2-5, with a possible D match to TRBD1 (6 bases). Germline values: CDR1 PRHDT, CDR2 FYEKMQ (reference sequence). Trimming cost V 5 bases and J 2 bases, with 12 bases left between them. This CDR3 is 14 amino acids long. The CDR3 nucleotides read TGTGCCAGCAGCCCCGAACAGGGACAAGAGACCCAGTACTTC. Protein product: CASSPEQGQETQYF.

V usage is TRBV9 and J usage is TRBJ1-2; no definite D call. This CDR3 has 13 residues. The V gene's germline CDR1 is SGDLS and CDR2 YYNGEE. The V gene lost 3 bases and the J gene lost 8 bases, with 14 bases spanning the gap. The CDR3 sequence: CASSASGPAGYTF. The CDR3 nucleotides are TGTGCCAGCAGCGCTAGCGGGCCAGCCGGCTACACCTTC.

The chain recombines TRBV19 with TRBJ2-5, with a tentative D call TRBD2 (6 bases). The V end was cut by 5 bases, the J end by 2 bases, with 15 bases between. Germline V gene lookup returns CDR1 LNHDA and CDR2 SQIVND (reference sequence). The CDR3 has 15 amino acids. CDR3 residues: CASSRGAGGQETQYF. CDR3 coding DNA: TGTGCCAGTAGTCGCGGCGCCGGGGGTCAAGAGACCCAGTACTTC.

On this clone: The same CDR3 can be traced to other DNA sequences in this sample. V is TRBV7-2 and J is TRBJ2-7, with D possibly TRBD1 on 6 matching bases. V was pared by 4 bases and J by 0 bases, with 19 bases between. The CDR3 spans 17 residues. Germline V lookup: CDR1 SGHTA, CDR2 FQGNSA. CDR3 protein: CASSSPGTRMSSYEQYF. The CDR3 DNA sequence: TGTGCCAGCAGCTCTCCCGGGACAAGAATGTCCTCCTACGAGCAGTACTTC.

This sequence joins TRBV6-1 and TRBJ1-1; D remains unclear. The germline V and J ends were trimmed by 6 bases and 5 bases, with 10 bases remaining between them. This CDR3 comprises 12 residues. Germline-derived CDR1 and CDR2 are MNHNS and SASEGT. The CDR3 here is CASSLGRTEAFF. The CDR3 DNA reads as TGTGCCAGCAGCCTTGGGCGAACTGAAGCTTTCTTT.

The V call is TRBV30, the J call TRBJ1-6, with D maybe TRBD1 (6 bases). The V gene's germline CDR1 is GTSNPN and CDR2 SVGIG (reference sequence). Trimming pared 3 bases from V and 10 bases from J, leaving 10 bases between. The CDR3 has 12 residues. CDR3 nucleotides: TGTGCCTGGAGCCTAAGGGGGTCACCCCTCCACTTT. Translating it yields CAWSLRGSPLHF.

This rearrangement joins TRBV6-1 to TRBJ2-5; TRBD2 matches at 8 bases. CDR1 MNHNS and CDR2 SASEGT come from the germline V gene. The CDR3 has 15 amino acids. V was pared by 6 bases and J by 6 bases, with 12 bases of the junction left unmatched. Here the CDR3 reads CASSRSGTSLQTQYF. The CDR3 DNA sequence: TGTGCCAGCAGCCGTTCCGGGACTAGTCTGCAGACCCAGTACTTC.

This rearrangement joins TRBV5-1 to TRBJ2-1; a weak D match, TRBD1 (6 bases). Germline V lookup: CDR1 SGHRS, CDR2 YFSETQ. The CDR3 runs 19 residues. Trimming removed 0 bases at V and 3 bases at J, with 22 bases between. The CDR3 loop reads CASSLDRAQMGVRYNEQFF. For the CDR3, the DNA is TGCGCCAGCAGCTTGGACAGGGCTCAGATGGGCGTCCGCTACAATGAGCAGTTCTTC.

CDR3 nucleotides: TGTGCCAGCAGAATTGGGACAGGGAGGGACAATGAGCAGTTCTTC. Its translation is CASRIGTGRDNEQFF. The chain employs TRBV7-9 and TRBJ2-1; 9 nucleotides agree with TRBD1. Germline-derived CDR1 and CDR2 are SEHNR and FQNEAQ (reference sequence). The CDR3 has 15 residues. V shed 6 bases, J shed 5 bases, and the junction held 8 bases outside the gene matches.

The chain combines TRBV19 with TRBJ2-2; 11 bases match TRBD2. This CDR3 region has 15 residues. V was pared by 7 bases and J by 4 bases, with 5 bases of the junction left unmatched. Germline-derived CDR1 and CDR2 are LNHDA and SQIVND (reference sequence). CDR3 amino acids: CASKRLAGITGELFF. CDR3 nucleotide sequence: TGTGCCAGTAAACGACTAGCGGGAATCACCGGGGAGCTGTTTTTT. The entire variable domain, with the rest obtained from reference TRBV19 and TRBJ2-2, is as follows: DGGITQSPKYLFRKEGQNVTLSCEQNLNHDAMYWYRQDPGQGLRLIYYSQIVNDFQKGDIAEGYSVSREKKESFPLTVTSAQKNPTAFYLCASKRLAGITGELFFGEGSRLTVL.

The gene calls are TRBV2 and TRBJ2-1; D gene ambiguous. V was trimmed by 4 bases and J by 6 bases, leaving 19 bases between them. CDR3 length: 16 residues. Germline loops: CDR1 SNHLY, CDR2 FYNNEI. The CDR3 protein is CASSAVYSTVVNEQFF. The CDR3 nucleotides are TGTGCCAGCAGTGCTGTCTATAGCACGGTCGTCAATGAGCAGTTCTTC. The variable domain in full, completed from reference TRBV2 and TRBJ2-1, reads EPEVTQTPSHQVTQMGQEVILRCVPISNHLYFYWYRQILGQKVEFLVSFYNNEISEKSEIFDDQFSVERPDGSNFTLKIRSTKLEDSAMYFCASSAVYSTVVNEQFFGPGTRLTVL.

A few counts support this clone. V and J are TRBV4-1 and TRBJ2-7; 7 positions match TRBD2. Germline-derived CDR1 and CDR2 are MGHRA and YSYEKL. This CDR3 has 16 residues. V was clipped by 2 bases and J by 0 bases; unmatched bases: 7. Here the CDR3 reads CASSQRAGDSSYEQYF. CDR3 in DNA: TGCGCCAGCAGCCAAAGGGCGGGGGATAGCTCCTACGAGCAGTACTTC.

This clone occurred a few times. V is TRBV19 and J is TRBJ1-2; TRBD1 agrees at 8 bases. The J segment lost 7 bases and the V segment lost 5 bases, leaving 6 bases of the junction unmatched. Germline V gives CDR1 LNHDA, CDR2 SQIVND (reference sequence). The CDR3 sequence is 13 residues long. CDR3 protein: CASSVQGVPGYTF. CDR3 coding DNA: TGTGCCAGTAGTGTACAGGGGGTGCCTGGCTACACCTTC. The complete variable domain, with remaining parts taken from reference TRBV19 and TRBJ1-2, reads DGGITQSPKYLFRKEGQNVTLSCEQNLNHDAMYWYRQDPGQGLRLIYYSQIVNDFQKGDIAEGYSVSREKKESFPLTVTSAQKNPTAFYLCASSVQGVPGYTFGSGTRLTVV.

The chain has TRBV4-2 and TRBJ2-3; unclear D gene. This CDR3 has 15 residues. V lost 2 bases and J 2 bases, leaving 11 bases between the germline ends. Per the germline V gene, CDR1 is LGHNA and CDR2 is YNFKEQ. For the CDR3, the DNA is TGTGCCAGCAGCCAATATAGCAGCGTCACAGATACGCAGTATTTT. Translating it yields CASSQYSSVTDTQYF.

The chain couples TRBV4-2 to TRBJ2-7; 12 nucleotides align to TRBD2. The CDR3 extends over 16 amino acids. In germline, CDR1 is LGHNA, CDR2 YNFKEQ. With V trimmed by 2 bases and J by 2 bases, 4 bases remained unmatched. The CDR3 sequence is CASSQQRTSGTYEQYF. The CDR3 DNA follows: TGTGCCAGCAGCCAACAACGGACTAGCGGGACCTACGAGCAGTACTTC.